The 27 T cell receptor beta chains below were found in one sample sequenced in a study of T cells in Graves' hyperthyroidism and ophthalmopathy. Amplified TCR beta CDR3 regions came from RNA transcripts. With the HTBI primer set, the TCR CDR3 went through a first round of RT-PCR. TCRdb reanalysed the multiplex PCR reads using MiXCR and keeps one entry per CDR3 protein. The table has 350,000 or so distinct CDR3 sequences, 15% to 20% seen once; the top ten hold about a sixth. Sequencing input: blood. These receptors were obtained from a woman between 40 and 50 years old with Graves' ophthalmopathy.

The chain is built from TRBV20-1 and TRBJ2-7; D is uncertain. The germline CDR1 and CDR2 sequences are DFQATT and SNEGSKA (reference sequence). Trimming shortened V by 3 bases and J by 6 bases, and 9 bases separated the two germline ends. The CDR3 is made up of 11 amino acids. In DNA form, the CDR3 reads TGCAGTGCTAGGATTGAACCCGAGCAGTACTTC. Amino acids: CSARIEPEQYF.

This clonotype was counted at least ten times. The chain combines TRBV28 with TRBJ1-1; 7 positions match TRBD1. V gave up 8 bases and J gave up 5 bases; unmatched junction bases: 8. Germline CDR1 MDHEN, CDR2 SYDVKM. The CDR3 is made up of 13 amino acids. The CDR3, as DNA: TGTGCCAGCGCTCACGACAGGGTAACTGAAGCTTTCTTT. This sequence encodes CASAHDRVTEAFF.

There are many counts of this clonotype. The chain carries TRBV12-3 or TRBV12-4 and TRBJ2-7; no clear D. V was trimmed by 3 bases and J by 0 bases, leaving 6 bases between them. This CDR3 is 13 amino acids long. DNA for the CDR3: TGTGCCAGCAGTTTGGCCGGCTCCTACGAGCAGTACTTC. Translating gives CASSLAGSYEQYF.

V gene TRBV6-2 or TRBV6-3 combines with J gene TRBJ1-1; D ambiguous. This CDR3 contains 13 residues. Germline V CDR1 and CDR2: MNHEY, SVGEGT. CDR3 loop: CAVRSALNTEAFF. Written as DNA, the CDR3 is TGTGCGGTCAGGTCAGCCTTGAACACTGAAGCTTTCTTT.

This clonotype was picked up many times. J is TRBJ2-3 and V is TRBV6-5; 7 bases fit TRBD2. The V and J ends lost 10 bases and 7 bases, in that order; junction bases with no gene match: 20. The CDR3 consists of 16 residues. Germline V gene data show CDR1 as MNHEY and CDR2 as SVGAGI. The CDR3 is CATDRIGEGLFNTQYF. The DNA for the CDR3 is TGTGCCACGGACCGAATAGGGGAGGGCCTTTTCAATACGCAGTATTTT.

This clonotype was counted ten times or more. V and J are TRBV6-5 and TRBJ2-7; tentative D call: TRBD2 (6 bases). CDR1 and CDR2 from the germline V gene are MNHEY and SVGAGI. V gave up 0 bases and J gave up 7 bases, with 7 bases separating them. This CDR3 is built from 12 residues. CDR3 DNA: TGTGCCAGCAGTTACTCGGAGGGGGAGCAGTACTTC. Protein sequence: CASSYSEGEQYF.

This clonotype was counted at least ten times. The V gene is TRBV30, the J gene TRBJ2-7; D not certain. V lost 5 bases and J lost 3, with 20 bases in between. Germline V gives CDR1 GTSNPN, CDR2 SVGIG (reference sequence). This CDR3 contains 15 residues. The CDR3 coding sequence is TGTGCCTGGTCCTTTGGCCCTAGGCTTCTCTACGAGCAGTACTTC. This gives the protein CAWSFGPRLLYEQYF.

In its sample, this clonotype was seen many times. The chain carries TRBV2 and TRBJ1-5; 7 bases match TRBD1. Germline V gene sequence: CDR1 SNHLY, CDR2 FYNNEI. The J segment lost 4 bases and the V segment lost 5 bases, leaving 5 bases of the junction unmatched. The CDR3 has 14 amino acids. This CDR3 reads CASSRDSENQPQHF. In DNA, the CDR3 is TGTGCCAGCAGTCGGGACAGCGAAAATCAGCCCCAGCATTTT. Combining the CDR3 with reference TRBV2 and TRBJ1-5 gives the whole variable domain EPEVTQTPSHQVTQMGQEVILRCVPISNHLYFYWYRQILGQKVEFLVSFYNNEISEKSEIFDDQFSVERPDGSNFTLKIRSTKLEDSAMYFCASSRDSENQPQHFGDGTRLSIL.

This clonotype was recorded many times. The chain recombines TRBV30 with TRBJ2-4; D is perhaps TRBD2 (5 bases). CDR1 and CDR2 from the germline V gene are GTSNPN and SVGIG (reference sequence). CDR3 size: 17 residues. The V gene lost 3 bases and the J gene lost 0 bases, with 18 bases spanning the gap. The CDR3 is CAWSQRVGRGAKNIQYF. The DNA of the CDR3 is TGTGCCTGGAGCCAGAGGGTAGGTAGAGGAGCCAAAAACATTCAGTACTTC.

This clonotype turned up a few times. V gene TRBV18 combines with J gene TRBJ2-7; D tentatively reads TRBD1 or TRBD2 (5 bases each). The V end was cut by 3 bases, the J end by 4 bases, with 16 bases between. From germline, CDR1 is KGHSH and CDR2 LQKENI. This CDR3 has 15 residues. The CDR3 sequence is CASSPPGRTLYEQYF. Here the CDR3 DNA reads TGTGCCAGCTCACCTCCGGGACGGACTCTATACGAGCAGTACTTC.

Turning to this clonotype: The junction does not match germline at one end; this may be a read error. The genes are TRBV20-1 and TRBJ1-2, with D uncertain. CDR1 is DFQATT and CDR2 is SNEGSKA in the germline V gene (reference sequence). CDR3 length: 12 residues. DNA of the CDR3: TGCAGTGCACTGACACTATCCTATGGCTACAACTTC. Translating it yields CSALTLSYGYNF.

Ten or more counts support this clonotype. The CDR3 DNA reads as TGCGCCAGCAGCTTGGGTCAGGGGGTGAATTCACCCCTCCACTTT. This codes for CASSLGQGVNSPLHF. This chain joins TRBV5-1 and TRBJ1-6; 7 bases agree with TRBD1. The CDR3 sequence is 15 residues long. In germline, CDR1 is SGHRS, CDR2 YFSETQ. J gave up 7 bases and V 0 bases, and 4 bases lay outside the gene matches.

At least ten counts were recorded for this clonotype. The chain uses TRBV11-2 and TRBJ2-7, with 9 nucleotides matching TRBD1. The CDR3 has 14 residues. V lost 3 bases and J lost 2; bases outside the gene matches: 2. The germline gives CDR1 SGHAT, CDR2 FQNNGV. CDR3 sequence (DNA): TGTGCCAGCAGCTTGGGACAGGGCACCTACGAGCAGTACTTC. As protein: CASSLGQGTYEQYF.

This clonotype was seen repeatedly, ten times or more. The J gene is TRBJ2-7, the V gene TRBV28, with a weak D call TRBD2 (6 bases). V dropped 6 bases and J dropped 2 bases, with 14 bases sitting between them. This CDR3 region has 14 residues. CDR1 is MDHEN and CDR2 is SYDVKM in the germline V gene. The CDR3 region has the DNA TGTGCCAGCAGCCTACCCGGAGGGGCCTACGAGCAGTACTTC. It translates to CASSLPGGAYEQYF.

This clonotype was counted at least ten times. The chain carries TRBV28 and TRBJ1-2; D is uncertain. Between the trimmed V and J ends, which lost 6 bases and 4 bases, there was a span of 15 bases. Germline lookup yields CDR1 MDHEN and CDR2 SYDVKM. This CDR3 is 14 amino acids long. The CDR3 region is CASRPRGAGYGYTF. CDR3 coding DNA: TGTGCCAGCAGGCCCCGGGGAGCCGGCTATGGCTACACCTTC.

This clonotype was seen ten or more times. Relative to the germline gene, one junction end is altered; a read error may explain this. This chain joins TRBV2 and TRBJ2-5; 7 nucleotides match TRBD2. CDR1 is SNHLY and CDR2 is FYNNEI in the germline V gene. The CDR3 is made up of 16 amino acids. The CDR3 spells CASREGLADYQETQYF. CDR3 bases: TGTGCCAGCAGGGAAGGGCTAGCGGATTACCAAGAGACCCAGTACTTC.

This clonotype appeared a few times. The chain combines TRBV27 with TRBJ2-7, with TRBD2 matching over 7 bases. There are 14 residues in the CDR3. After removal of 3 bases from V and 4 bases from J, the junction contained 6 bases not matched to a gene. Germline V gene sequence: CDR1 MNHEY, CDR2 SMNVEV (reference sequence). CDR3 protein: CASSLAGAWYEQYF. In DNA form, the CDR3 reads TGTGCCAGCAGTTTGGCGGGAGCGTGGTACGAGCAGTACTTC.

This clonotype was detected many times. The chain is built from TRBV3-1 and TRBJ1-2; D unclear. V was shortened by 4 bases and J by 6 bases, with 15 bases between the two germline ends. This CDR3 region has 14 residues. Per germline, CDR1 LGHDT and CDR2 YNNKEL (reference sequence). CDR3 in DNA: TGTGCCAGCAGCCTCACCGGACGGCCCGATGGCTACACCTTC. The encoded protein is CASSLTGRPDGYTF. Full variable domain (missing parts from reference TRBV3-1 and TRBJ1-2): DTAVSQTPKYLVTQMGNDKSIKCEQNLGHDTMYWYKQDSKKFLKIMFSYNNKELIINETVPNRFSPKSPDKAHLNLHINSLELGDSAVYFCASSLTGRPDGYTFGSGTRLTVV.

This chain links TRBV25-1 with TRBJ1-1; TRBD1 agrees at 11 bases. This CDR3 is built from 16 residues. Germline V gene sequence: CDR1 MGHDK, CDR2 SYGVNS. With V trimmed by 3 bases and J by 6 bases, 9 bases remained unmatched. The CDR3 region has the DNA TGTGCCAGCAGTGATTCCGGGACAGGGGGTAGCGCTGAAGCTTTCTTT. Translated, it gives CASSDSGTGGSAEAFF.

This clonotype was detected ten times or more. The chain recombines TRBV2 with TRBJ1-5, with D possibly TRBD1 on 5 matching bases. The CDR3 runs 15 residues. Between the trimmed V and J ends, which lost 4 bases and 7 bases, there was a span of 17 bases. Germline CDR1 reads SNHLY; CDR2 reads FYNNEI. CDR3 nucleotide sequence: TGTGCCAGCAGTGTATCGGGGCTATCCGACCAGCCCCAGCATTTT. Its protein is CASSVSGLSDQPQHF. Combining the CDR3 with reference TRBV2 and TRBJ1-5 gives the whole variable domain EPEVTQTPSHQVTQMGQEVILRCVPISNHLYFYWYRQILGQKVEFLVSFYNNEISEKSEIFDDQFSVERPDGSNFTLKIRSTKLEDSAMYFCASSVSGLSDQPQHFGDGTRLSIL.

This clonotype was picked up one time. This sequence joins TRBV7-9 and TRBJ2-7; no definite D call. The V gene's germline CDR1 is SEHNR and CDR2 FQNEAQ (reference sequence). V was trimmed by 8 bases and J by 3 bases, leaving 11 bases between them. CDR3 length equals 12 residues. The CDR3 here is CASGNRRYEQYF. The CDR3 nucleotides read TGTGCCAGCGGAAACCGGCGCTACGAGCAGTACTTC.

This clonotype was counted many times. The genes are TRBV6-5 and TRBJ2-6; the D gene is possibly TRBD2 (5 bases). The ends were cut back, 0 bases at V and 1 base at J, with 7 bases in the middle. This CDR3 has 16 amino acids. CDR1 and CDR2 from the germline V gene are MNHEY and SVGAGI. CDR3 region: CASSYSSGSGANVLTF. CDR3 sequence (DNA): TGTGCCAGCAGTTACTCGTCGGGGTCTGGGGCCAACGTCCTGACTTTC.

Notes on this clonotype: An end of the junction differs from the germline gene, which may be a read error. This chain links TRBV29-1 with TRBJ1-1; D call uncertain. The germline CDR1 and CDR2 sequences are SQVTM and ANQGSEA. The CDR3 runs 8 residues. The CDR3 protein is CSVPNVLF. DNA of the CDR3: TGCAGCGTCCCGAACGTGCTCTTT.

This clonotype was observed many times. This sequence joins TRBV11-2 and TRBJ2-7, with no clear D. V lost 3 bases and J lost 6, with 9 bases in between. Germline CDR1 is SGHAT and CDR2 is FQNNGV. The CDR3 is 12 residues long. The CDR3 protein is CASSFYTAEQYF. CDR3 in DNA: TGTGCCAGCAGCTTTTACACTGCCGAGCAGTACTTC. Combining the CDR3 with reference TRBV11-2 and TRBJ2-7 gives the whole variable domain EAGVAQSPRYKIIEKRQSVAFWCNPISGHATLYWYQQILGQGPKLLIQFQNNGVVDDSQLPKDRFSAERLKGVDSTLKIQPAKLEDSAVYLCASSFYTAEQYFGPGTRLTVT.

This clonotype was observed at least ten times. The rearrangement uses TRBV27 and TRBJ1-5, with 10 bases matching TRBD1. Trimming at V came to 8 bases and at J to 5 bases, leaving 6 bases not matched to a gene. CDR1 and CDR2 from the germline V gene are MNHEY and SMNVEV (reference sequence). The CDR3 is 14 residues long. The CDR3 DNA reads TGTGCCAGCGGCGACAGGGGGCTGGATCAGCCCCAGCATTTT. Protein product: CASGDRGLDQPQHF.

This chain links TRBV6-1 with TRBJ1-1; unclear D gene. Germline CDR1 and CDR2: MNHNS and SASEGT. Trimming pared 6 bases from V and 4 bases from J, leaving 21 bases between. The CDR3 spans 16 residues. CDR3 protein: CASRVRGGRPVTEAFF. CDR3 coding DNA: TGTGCCAGCAGGGTCCGGGGAGGCCGTCCCGTCACTGAAGCTTTCTTT.

In its sample, this clonotype was seen once. This chain connects TRBV6-5 to TRBJ1-1; possibly TRBD1 for D (5 bases). V lost 6 bases, J lost 7 bases, and 15 bases lay in between. The CDR3 extends over 13 amino acids. Germline loops: CDR1 MNHEY, CDR2 SVGAGI. CDR3 in amino acids: CASSLEGFGEAFF. The CDR3 DNA reads as TGTGCCAGCAGCTTAGAGGGGTTCGGTGAAGCTTTCTTT.